This T cell receptor (beta chain) originates from a study of beta chain features in type 1 diabetes. Study-level results: TCRB CDR3s were moderately but significantly shorter in Type 1 diabetes patients in all four CD4+ subsets. For cells with high TCR expression, cDNA sequencing could yield over-representation.

On this clone itself: The antigen is unknown.

Trimming pared 5 bases from V and 4 bases from J, leaving 13 bases between. From germline, CDR1 is SQVTM and CDR2 ANQGSEA. The CDR3 is 13 residues long. The study reverse transcribed the entire isolated RNA, so it sequenced expressed TCRB transcripts. The repertoire was sequenced with immunoSEQ multiplex PCR; TCRdb's copy has only in-frame clones and lacks some. The repertoire holds 250,000 or so clones, with around 21% as singletons. The sequence derives from a woman aged 40 to 50 with type 1 diabetes. The chain is built from TRBV29-1 and TRBJ2-3; D perhaps matches TRBD2 (5 bases). The sample comprised naive CD4+ T cells from blood. CDR3 amino acids: CSVWNEGSDTQYF. CDR3 nucleotides: TGCAGCGTTTGGAATGAGGGCTCAGATACGCAGTATTTT.